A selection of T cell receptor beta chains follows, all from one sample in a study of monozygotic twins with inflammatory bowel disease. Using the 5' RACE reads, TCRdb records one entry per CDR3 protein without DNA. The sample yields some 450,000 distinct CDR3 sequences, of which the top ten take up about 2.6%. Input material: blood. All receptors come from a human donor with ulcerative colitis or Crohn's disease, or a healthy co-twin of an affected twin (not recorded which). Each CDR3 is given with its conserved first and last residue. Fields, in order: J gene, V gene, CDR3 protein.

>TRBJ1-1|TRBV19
CASTRDPNTEAFF
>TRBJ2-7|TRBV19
CASSIDHGTKTDEQYF
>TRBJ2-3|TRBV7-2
CASSFGTSGRAGTQYF
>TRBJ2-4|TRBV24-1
CATSDRTSGAKNIQYF
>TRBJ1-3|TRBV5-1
CASSPGGSGNTIYF
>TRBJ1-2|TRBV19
CASSIWGPSDGYTF
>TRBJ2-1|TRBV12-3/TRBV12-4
CASSSSMGPLDEQFF
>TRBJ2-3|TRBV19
CASTATSGRVTDTQYF
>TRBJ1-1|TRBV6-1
CASRELWGVTEAFF
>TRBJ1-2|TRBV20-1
CSADRQVSGYGYTF
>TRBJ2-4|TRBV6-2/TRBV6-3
CASSHYIGQVNIQYF
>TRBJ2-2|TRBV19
CASGRGPNTGELFF
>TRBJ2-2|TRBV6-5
CASRLPGENTGELFF
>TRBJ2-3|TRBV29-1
CSAPGGDRTDTQYF
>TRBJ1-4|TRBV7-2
CASSRTGGRAEKLFF
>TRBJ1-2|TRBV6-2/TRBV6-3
CASNLHGTYGYTF
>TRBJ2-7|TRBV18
CASSPGAFYEQYF
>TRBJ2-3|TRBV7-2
CASSFAVTDTQYF
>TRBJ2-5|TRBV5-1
CASSPIAGGRETQYF
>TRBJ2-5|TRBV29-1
CSVEKGSSFQETQYF
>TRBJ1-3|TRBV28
CASSIPRRAGNTIYF
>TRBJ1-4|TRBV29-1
CSGGSDEKLFF
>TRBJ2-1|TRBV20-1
CSARGSGSSYNEQFF
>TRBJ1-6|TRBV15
CATSHSGTGSVGPLHF
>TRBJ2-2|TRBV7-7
CASSAYRGAGELFF
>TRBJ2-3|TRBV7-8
CASSFLSQGTDTQYF
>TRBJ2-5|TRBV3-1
CASSRGTTIQETQYF
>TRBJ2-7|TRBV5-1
CASSSDRGRRGEQYF
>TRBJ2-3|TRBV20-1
CSARVGASTDTQYF
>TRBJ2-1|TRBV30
CAWSVQGGFYNEQFF
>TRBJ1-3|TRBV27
CASSPYDRGNTIYF